Presented here are 7 T cell receptor beta chains from one specimen sequenced in a study of blood T cell repertoires in COVID-19. Sequenced by immunoSEQ multiplex PCR; TCRdb stores in-frame clones only, minus some. The profile shows about 430,000 clones, roughly 90% of them singletons. Sequenced material: PBMCs or T cells enriched from blood (not recorded which). Every receptor here comes from a woman in her 30s with acute COVID-19.

The gene calls are TRBV4-1 and TRBJ1-4; 8 bases align to TRBD1. Losses at the gene ends were 1 base for V and 6 bases for J; bases not matched to a gene: 7. Germline CDR1 MGHRA, CDR2 YSYEKL. The CDR3 has 16 residues. CDR3 sequence: CASSQGPQGADEKLFF. DNA of the CDR3: TGCGCCAGCAGCCAAGGTCCCCAGGGGGCCGATGAAAAACTGTTTTTT.

The chain recombines TRBV11-3 with TRBJ1-1, with D unresolved. The CDR3 covers 13 residues. Germline V gives CDR1 SGHNT, CDR2 YENEEA. V was pared by 2 bases and J by 1 base, with 5 bases between. The CDR3 spells CASSLLGNTEAFF. The CDR3 nucleotides are TGTGCCAGCAGCTTACTAGGGAACACTGAAGCTTTCTTT.

This sequence joins TRBV5-1 and TRBJ2-7, with 8 bases aligning to TRBD1. The CDR3 spans 14 residues. Germline trimming cut 5 bases from V and 2 bases from J; bases unmatched to any gene: 6. Germline V gene sequence: CDR1 SGHRS, CDR2 YFSETQ. This chain's CDR3 is CASRIDRGPYEQYF. In DNA, the CDR3 is TGCGCCAGCAGAATCGACAGGGGTCCCTACGAGCAGTACTTC. Looking up the rest from reference TRBV5-1 and TRBJ2-7 gives the full variable domain: KAGVTQTPRYLIKTRGQQVTLSCSPISGHRSVSWYQQTPGQGLQFLFEYFSETQRNKGNFPGRFSGRQFSNSRSEMNVSTLELGDSALYLCASRIDRGPYEQYFGPGTRLTVT.

V gene TRBV2 combines with J gene TRBJ1-5; D gene ambiguous. Trimming took 5 bases from V and 7 from J, leaving 12 bases between them. Germline CDR1 reads SNHLY; CDR2 reads FYNNEI. The CDR3 consists of 13 residues. This chain's CDR3 is CASSKGSRQPQHF. The CDR3 region has the DNA TGTGCCAGCAGTAAAGGGTCGAGGCAGCCCCAGCATTTT.

The chain is built from TRBV5-1 and TRBJ1-3; no firm D call. This CDR3 is 16 amino acids long. V gave up 1 base and J gave up 0 bases, with 11 bases separating them. CDR1 and CDR2 from the germline V gene are SGHRS and YFSETQ. The CDR3: CASSLPGLSSGNTIYF. CDR3 DNA: TGCGCCAGCAGCTTGCCAGGCCTGAGCTCTGGAAACACCATATATTTT.

The chain uses TRBV5-6 and TRBJ1-6; 7 positions agree with TRBD1. Germline trimming cut 0 bases from V and 2 bases from J; bases unmatched to any gene: 5. CDR1 and CDR2 (germline): SGHDT, YYEEEE. CDR3 length equals 17 residues. DNA for the CDR3: TGTGCCAGCAGCTTGGACTCCGGGACAGCCTATAATTCACCCCTCCACTTT. This translates into CASSLDSGTAYNSPLHF.

The chain uses TRBV19 and TRBJ1-5; no firm D call. The CDR3 consists of 16 residues. The germline V gene has CDR1 LNHDA and CDR2 SQIVND (reference sequence). V lost 4 bases and J lost 6, with 19 bases in between. Here the CDR3 reads CASSSIWAGAGQPQHF. CDR3 coding DNA: TGTGCCAGTAGTAGCATATGGGCGGGCGCGGGTCAGCCCCAGCATTTT. The full variable domain, rest sourced from reference TRBV19 and TRBJ1-5, is DGGITQSPKYLFRKEGQNVTLSCEQNLNHDAMYWYRQDPGQGLRLIYYSQIVNDFQKGDIAEGYSVSREKKESFPLTVTSAQKNPTAFYLCASSSIWAGAGQPQHFGDGTRLSIL.